This T cell receptor (beta chain) was observed in a study of T cell repertoires in cytomegalovirus infection. The CDR3 loop spans 14 amino acids. The V end was cut by 5 bases, the J end by 4 bases, with 14 bases between. From germline, CDR1 is LNHDA and CDR2 SQIVND (reference sequence). In this sample, this clonotype turned up a few times. Its antigen remains unidentified. TCRdb analysed the reads with MiXCR anew, one entry per CDR3 protein. The sample lists some 130,000 distinct CDR3 sequences; 25% to 35% were seen once. The sample was CD8+ T cells from cultured PBMCs, taken from culture after CMV antigen stimulation. The chain recombines TRBV19 with TRBJ2-5, with a weak D call TRBD2 (5 bases). The clonotype originates from a human donor in good health (CMV status not recorded). Some clones in this sample may be carry-over from other donors' samples. CDR3 residues: CASSSPLGRETQYF. The CDR3 region has the DNA TGTGCCAGTAGTTCCCCCCTTGGGAGAGAGACCCAGTACTTC. Supplemented by reference TRBV19 and TRBJ2-5, the full variable domain reads DGGITQSPKYLFRKEGQNVTLSCEQNLNHDAMYWYRQDPGQGLRLIYYSQIVNDFQKGDIAEGYSVSREKKESFPLTVTSAQKNPTAFYLCASSSPLGRETQYFGPGTRLLVL.